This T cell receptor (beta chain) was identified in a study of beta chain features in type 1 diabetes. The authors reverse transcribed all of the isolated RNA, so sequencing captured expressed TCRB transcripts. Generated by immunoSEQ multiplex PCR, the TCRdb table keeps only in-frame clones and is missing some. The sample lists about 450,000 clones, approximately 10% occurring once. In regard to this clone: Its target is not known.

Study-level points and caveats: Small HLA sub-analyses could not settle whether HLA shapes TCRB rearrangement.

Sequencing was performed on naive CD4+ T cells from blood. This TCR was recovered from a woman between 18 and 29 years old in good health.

CDR3 protein: CSVATNNGYNSPLHF. DNA of the CDR3: TGCAGCGTAGCTACTAATAATGGATATAATTCACCCCTCCACTTT. The chain links TRBV29-1 to TRBJ1-6, with unresolved D. Germline-derived CDR1 and CDR2 are SQVTM and ANQGSEA. CDR3 length: 15 amino acids. V lost 6 bases, J lost 4 bases, and 16 bases lay in between.